This passage covers 7 T cell receptor beta chains from one sample sequenced in a study of shared clonotypes between healthy human individuals. Sequencing was performed with immunoSEQ multiplex PCR; in TCRdb, only in-frame clones are kept and a portion is missing. Here the sample spans approximately 2,300,000 clones, around 92% being singletons. Sequenced material: naive CD4+ T cells from PBMCs. Noted subset: CD45RA+ positively selected. These receptors originate from a man aged 18 to 29 in good health. Some clones in this sample may be carry-over from other donors' samples.

This clone was seen only once. The V gene is TRBV5-1, the J gene TRBJ1-1, with D perhaps matching TRBD1 (5 bases). Trimming took off 2 bases at V and 4 bases at J, with 12 bases between the two ends. CDR3 length: 14 amino acids. Germline-derived CDR1 and CDR2 are SGHRS and YFSETQ. CDR3 nucleotide sequence: TGCGCCAGCAGCTTCTCAGGGTACAGCACTGAAGCTTTCTTT. Translation: CASSFSGYSTEAFF.

The genes are TRBV2 and TRBJ1-2, with no clear D. The CDR3 totals 14 residues. Germline lookup yields CDR1 SNHLY and CDR2 FYNNEI. V was trimmed by 2 bases and J by 5 bases, leaving 12 bases between them. The CDR3 sequence: CASSEWSAEYGYTF. CDR3 nucleotides: TGTGCCAGCAGTGAATGGTCGGCAGAGTATGGCTACACCTTC.

Comments on this clone: This sample also contains other DNA sequences that code for the same CDR3. The rearrangement links TRBV9 to TRBJ1-2; TRBD1 agrees at 7 bases. The length of the CDR3 is 13 residues. V dropped 6 bases and J dropped 1; count of bases not matched to a gene: 3. The germline V gene encodes CDR1 SGDLS and CDR2 YYNGEE. CDR3 sequence (DNA): TGTGCCAGCAATAGGGACAGTAACTATGGCTACACCTTC. Translating it yields CASNRDSNYGYTF.

This chain's CDR3 is CASSPILWTSGSTDTQYF. Written as DNA, the CDR3 is TGTGCCAGCAGTCCTATCCTCTGGACAAGCGGATCGACAGATACGCAGTATTTT. The V call is TRBV28, the J call TRBJ2-3, with D possibly called TRBD1 or TRBD2 (5 bases each). Germline CDR1 is MDHEN and CDR2 is SYDVKM. The CDR3 has 18 amino acids. Trimming removed 5 bases from V and 3 bases from J, with 24 bases in between.

This clone was picked up one time. This sequence joins TRBV5-1 and TRBJ2-1; possibly TRBD2 for D (5 bases). V shed 4 bases and J shed 10 bases, with 15 bases lying between them. The CDR3 spans 13 residues. Germline CDR1 is SGHRS and CDR2 is YFSETQ. The CDR3 DNA follows: TGCGCCAGCAGCCTTCCGGACTCTTTAGAGCAGTTCTTC. This sequence encodes CASSLPDSLEQFF.

This clone occurred once. The chain is built from TRBV30 and TRBJ1-1; a weak D match, TRBD1 (5 bases). Germline-derived CDR1 and CDR2 are GTSNPN and SVGIG (reference sequence). This CDR3 comprises 14 residues. The V end was cut by 5 bases, the J end by 1 base, with 14 bases between. The CDR3 region is CAWARGSKNTEAFF. CDR3 DNA sequence: TGTGCCTGGGCTCGGGGCTCTAAGAACACTGAAGCTTTCTTT.

The chain uses TRBV5-1 and TRBJ2-5; 10 bases align to TRBD2. The J segment lost 5 bases and the V segment lost 3 bases, leaving 4 bases of the junction unmatched. The CDR3 sequence is 14 residues long. Germline V lookup: CDR1 SGHRS, CDR2 YFSETQ. CDR3 protein: CASSSQREGETQYF. In DNA, the CDR3 is TGCGCCAGCAGCTCCCAGCGGGAGGGGGAGACCCAGTACTTC.